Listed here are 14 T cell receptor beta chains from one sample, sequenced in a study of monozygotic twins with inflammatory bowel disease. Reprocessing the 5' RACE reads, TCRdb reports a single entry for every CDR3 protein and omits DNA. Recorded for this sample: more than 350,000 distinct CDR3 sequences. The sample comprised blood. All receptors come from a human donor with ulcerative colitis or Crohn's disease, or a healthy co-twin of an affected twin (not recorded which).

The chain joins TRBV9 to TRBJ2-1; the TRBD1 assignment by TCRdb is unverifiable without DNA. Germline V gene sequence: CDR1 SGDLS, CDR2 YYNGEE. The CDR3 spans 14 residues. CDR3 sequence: CASSQGGLYNEQFF. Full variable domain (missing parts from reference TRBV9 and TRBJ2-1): DSGVTQTPKHLITATGQRVTLRCSPRSGDLSVYWYQQSLDQGLQFLIQYYNGEERAKGNILERFSAQQFPDLHSELNLSSLELGDSALYFCASSQGGLYNEQFFGPGTRLTVL.

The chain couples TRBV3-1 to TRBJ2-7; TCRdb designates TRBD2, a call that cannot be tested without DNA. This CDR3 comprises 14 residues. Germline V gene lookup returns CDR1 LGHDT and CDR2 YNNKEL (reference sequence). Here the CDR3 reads CASSRGGFDYEQYF.

The CDR3 loop is CASSLTGGVGYEQYF. The V gene is TRBV5-1, the J gene TRBJ2-7; the D gene TCRdb calls, TRBD2, cannot be checked with no DNA. Looked up from germline, CDR1 is SGHRS and CDR2 is YFSETQ. The CDR3 contains 15 residues. Full variable domain (rest looked up from reference TRBV5-1 and TRBJ2-7): KAGVTQTPRYLIKTRGQQVTLSCSPISGHRSVSWYQQTPGQGLQFLFEYFSETQRNKGNFPGRFSGRQFSNSRSEMNVSTLELGDSALYLCASSLTGGVGYEQYFGPGTRLTVT.

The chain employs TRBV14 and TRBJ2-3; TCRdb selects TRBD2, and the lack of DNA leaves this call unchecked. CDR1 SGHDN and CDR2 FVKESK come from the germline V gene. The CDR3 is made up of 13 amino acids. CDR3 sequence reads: CASSPGWIDTQYF.

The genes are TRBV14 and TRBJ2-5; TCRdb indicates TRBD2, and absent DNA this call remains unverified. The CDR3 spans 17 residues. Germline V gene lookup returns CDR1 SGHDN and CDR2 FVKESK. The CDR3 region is CASSQGLIAGPQETQYF. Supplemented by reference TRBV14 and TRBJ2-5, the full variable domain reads EAGVTQFPSHSVIEKGQTVTLRCDPISGHDNLYWYRRVMGKEIKFLLHFVKESKQDESGMPNNRFLAERTGGTYSTLKVQPAELEDSGVYFCASSQGLIAGPQETQYFGPGTRLLVL.

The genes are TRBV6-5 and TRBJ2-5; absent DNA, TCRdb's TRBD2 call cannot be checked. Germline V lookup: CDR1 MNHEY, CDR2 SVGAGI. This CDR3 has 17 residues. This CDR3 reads CASSSGTSGGVGETQYF.

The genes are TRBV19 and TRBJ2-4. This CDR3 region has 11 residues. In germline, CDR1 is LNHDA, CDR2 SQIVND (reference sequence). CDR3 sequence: CASSMQNIQYF.

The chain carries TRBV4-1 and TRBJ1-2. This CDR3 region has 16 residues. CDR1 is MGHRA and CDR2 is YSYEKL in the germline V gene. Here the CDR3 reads CASSQDLNSGVYGYTF.

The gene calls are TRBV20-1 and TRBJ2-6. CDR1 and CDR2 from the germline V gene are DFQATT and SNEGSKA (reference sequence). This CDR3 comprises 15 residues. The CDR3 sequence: CSARGRRSGANVLTF.

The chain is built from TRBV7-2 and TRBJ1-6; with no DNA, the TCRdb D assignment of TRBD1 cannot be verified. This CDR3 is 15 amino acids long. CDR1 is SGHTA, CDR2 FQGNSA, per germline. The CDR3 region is CASSSSGTVNSPLHF. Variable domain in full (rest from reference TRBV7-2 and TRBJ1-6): GAGVSQSPSNKVTEKGKDVELRCDPISGHTALYWYRQSLGQGLEFLIYFQGNSAPDKSGLPSDRFSAERTGGSVSTLTIQRTQQEDSAVYLCASSSSGTVNSPLHFGNGTRLTVT.

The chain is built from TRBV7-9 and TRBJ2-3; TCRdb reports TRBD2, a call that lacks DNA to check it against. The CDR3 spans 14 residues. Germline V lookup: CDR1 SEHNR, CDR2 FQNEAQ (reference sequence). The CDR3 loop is CASSLGEEGDTQYF.

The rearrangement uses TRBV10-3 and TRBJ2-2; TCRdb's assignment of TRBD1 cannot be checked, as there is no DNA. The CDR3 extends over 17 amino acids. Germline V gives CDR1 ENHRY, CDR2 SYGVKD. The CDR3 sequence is CAISASFRGGDPGELFF.

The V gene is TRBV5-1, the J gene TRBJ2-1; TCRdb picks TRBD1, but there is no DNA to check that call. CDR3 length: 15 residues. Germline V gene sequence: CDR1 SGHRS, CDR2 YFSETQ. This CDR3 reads CASAWGDRGNNEQFF.

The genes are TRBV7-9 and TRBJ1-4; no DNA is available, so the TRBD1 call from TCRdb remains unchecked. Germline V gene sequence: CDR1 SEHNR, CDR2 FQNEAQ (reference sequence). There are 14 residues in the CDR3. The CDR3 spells CASSSGQDGEKLFF.